These 30 T cell receptor beta chains were sequenced from one sample in a study of T cell changes during pregnancy in multiple sclerosis. The repertoire was sequenced with immunoSEQ multiplex PCR; TCRdb's copy has only in-frame clones and lacks some. The sample has about 41,000 clones, about 87% seen once. Here the sequenced sample was peripheral blood, taken in the first trimester of pregnancy. The receptors were gathered from a female donor in good health, enrolled as a control in a pregnancy study.

The V call is TRBV5-6, the J call TRBJ2-5, with D perhaps TRBD2 (6 bases). With 6 bases removed from V and 5 bases from J, the gap between germline ends came to 17 bases. The CDR3 runs to 14 residues. Germline V gene lookup returns CDR1 SGHDT and CDR2 YYEEEE. This chain's CDR3 is CASNRDLHRETQYF. In DNA, the CDR3 is TGTGCCAGCAACCGGGACTTGCACAGGGAGACCCAGTACTTC.

The rearrangement uses TRBV6-1 and TRBJ2-5; 10 bases agree with TRBD2. The CDR3 contains 15 residues. V gave up 7 bases and J gave up 1 base; unmatched junction bases: 6. The germline V gene encodes CDR1 MNHNS and CDR2 SASEGT. CDR3 DNA: TGTGCCAGCACCAAGGGACTAGCGTCCCAAGAGACCCAGTACTTC. It yields the protein CASTKGLASQETQYF.

The V call is TRBV27, the J call TRBJ1-1; TRBD1 is a possible D gene (5 bases). Trimming took off 1 base at V and 7 bases at J, with 13 bases between the two ends. CDR3 length: 14 residues. Germline V gives CDR1 MNHEY, CDR2 SMNVEV (reference sequence). CDR3 protein: CASSLFWGGLEAFF. CDR3 sequence (DNA): TGTGCCAGCAGTTTATTCTGGGGCGGTCTTGAAGCTTTCTTT.

The chain's CDR3 is CASSAGDTGELFF. Here the CDR3 DNA reads TGTGCCAGCAGTGCAGGGGACACCGGGGAGCTGTTTTTT. This sequence joins TRBV6-4 and TRBJ2-2; TRBD1 is a possible D gene (6 bases). The CDR3 is 13 amino acids. Germline CDR1 MRHNA, CDR2 SNTAGT. V lost 4 bases and J lost 3, with 6 bases in between.

The chain carries TRBV27 and TRBJ1-3; D gene unclear. V was cut by 5 bases and J by 0 bases, with 14 bases left in between. The CDR3 runs 16 residues. Germline CDR1 reads MNHEY; CDR2 reads SMNVEV (reference sequence). Here the CDR3 reads CASSPRWSSSGNTIYF. The CDR3, as DNA: TGTGCCAGCAGTCCGCGGTGGTCGTCCTCTGGAAACACCATATATTTT.

The chain is built from TRBV6-6 and TRBJ1-1, with 7 positions matching TRBD1. The V gene's germline CDR1 is MNHNY and CDR2 SVGAGI (reference sequence). The V gene end was trimmed by 7 bases and the J gene end by 5 bases; junction bases not matched to a gene: 10. The CDR3 totals 14 residues. CDR3 region: CASNYRGRGTEAFF. CDR3 DNA: TGTGCCAGCAACTACAGGGGTCGCGGGACTGAAGCTTTCTTT.

This sequence joins TRBV6-4 and TRBJ1-5, with a weak D call TRBD1 (6 bases). Germline-derived CDR1 and CDR2 are MRHNA and SNTAGT. CDR3 length: 16 residues. Trimming left V 4 bases short and J 4 bases short, with 17 bases between. CDR3: CASSAPDRYGNQPQHF. DNA of the CDR3: TGTGCCAGCAGTGCTCCTGACAGGTATGGGAATCAGCCCCAGCATTTT.

V and J are TRBV6-6 and TRBJ1-4; D is unresolved. The CDR3 totals 13 residues. V lost 8 bases and J 7 bases, leaving 14 bases between the germline ends. Germline lookup yields CDR1 MNHNY and CDR2 SVGAGI (reference sequence). The DNA of the CDR3 is TGTGCCAGCTCCTCTTTGGGCAGTGAAAAACTGTTTTTT. Translating it yields CASSSLGSEKLFF.

A single count supports this clone. V and J are TRBV7-8 and TRBJ2-6; TRBD2 is a possible D gene (6 bases). The length of the CDR3 is 18 residues. The V gene lost 5 bases and the J gene lost 4 bases, with 21 bases spanning the gap. Germline CDR1 SGHVS, CDR2 FQNEAQ. The CDR3 sequence: CASSVTGTGGGGANVLTF. In nucleotides, the CDR3 is TGTGCCAGCAGCGTAACGGGGACCGGGGGTGGAGGGGCCAACGTCCTGACTTTC.

The chain uses TRBV5-3 and TRBJ1-4, with D perhaps matching TRBD1 (5 bases). TRBV5-3 is sorted into the ORF group, with uncertain function. V was shortened by 0 bases and J by 7 bases, with 10 bases between the two germline ends. The CDR3 consists of 14 residues. The CDR3 region is CARSLGGGPEKLFF. The CDR3 coding sequence is TGTGCCAGAAGCTTGGGGGGGGGACCTGAAAAACTGTTTTTT.

The rearrangement joins TRBV11-1 to TRBJ2-1; D remains unclear. Germline loops: CDR1 SGHAT, CDR2 FQDESV (reference sequence). V lost 0 bases, J lost 0 bases, and 9 bases lay in between. CDR3 length equals 16 residues. CDR3 region: CASSLASSASYNEQFF. The CDR3 coding sequence is TGTGCCAGCAGCTTAGCTTCCAGCGCCTCCTACAATGAGCAGTTCTTC.

J is TRBJ2-7 and V is TRBV5-4; 9 bases are a match to TRBD1. The length of the CDR3 is 12 residues. Germline V CDR1 and CDR2: SGHNT, YYREEE (reference sequence). The J segment lost 5 bases and the V segment lost 4 bases, leaving 1 base of the junction unmatched. The CDR3 nucleotides read TGTGCCAGCAGCCGGACAGGGGACGAGCAGTACTTC. Encoded protein: CASSRTGDEQYF. Together with reference TRBV5-4 and TRBJ2-7, the CDR3 gives the full variable domain: ETGVTQSPTHLIKTRGQQVTLRCSSQSGHNTVSWYQQALGQGPQFIFQYYREEENGRGNFPPRFSGLQFPNYSSELNVNALELDDSALYLCASSRTGDEQYFGPGTRLTVT.

This chain connects TRBV19 to TRBJ1-4, with unresolved D. Deletions cut 0 bases from V and 16 bases from J, with 15 bases between. Germline assignment: CDR1 LNHDA and CDR2 SQIVND (reference sequence). This CDR3 region has 13 residues. The chain's CDR3 is CASSIDRGGNPFF. CDR3 in DNA: TGTGCCAGTAGTATAGATCGAGGAGGGAATCCGTTTTTT.

The genes are TRBV6-6 and TRBJ1-3; D uncertain. Germline loops: CDR1 MNHNY, CDR2 SVGAGI (reference sequence). The CDR3 is 14 amino acids. V lost 7 bases and J lost 4, with 14 bases in between. The CDR3 is CASTQEVSGNTIYF. The CDR3 DNA reads TGTGCCAGCACCCAAGAGGTCTCCGGAAACACCATATATTTT.

V is TRBV9 and J is TRBJ2-2; D is possibly TRBD1 (6 bases). Germline V gives CDR1 SGDLS, CDR2 YYNGEE. V lost 7 bases and J lost 1, with 8 bases in between. The CDR3 length is 13 residues. CDR3 sequence (DNA): TGTGCCAGCTCGACAGGGAACACCGGGGAGCTGTTTTTT. Residues: CASSTGNTGELFF.

This chain links TRBV19 with TRBJ2-1; 7 bases agree with TRBD2. V dropped 5 bases and J dropped 0; count of bases not matched to a gene: 4. CDR1 is LNHDA and CDR2 is SQIVND in the germline V gene (reference sequence). The CDR3 runs 15 residues. The CDR3 is CASSPSGSSYNEQFF. The CDR3 region has the DNA TGTGCCAGTAGTCCTAGCGGTAGCTCCTACAATGAGCAGTTCTTC. The complete variable domain, with remaining parts taken from reference TRBV19 and TRBJ2-1, reads DGGITQSPKYLFRKEGQNVTLSCEQNLNHDAMYWYRQDPGQGLRLIYYSQIVNDFQKGDIAEGYSVSREKKESFPLTVTSAQKNPTAFYLCASSPSGSSYNEQFFGPGTRLTVL.

The chain is built from TRBV6-4 and TRBJ2-3; 8 bases are a match to TRBD2. Unmatched junction bases numbered 7, after V lost 5 bases and J lost 6 bases. Germline values: CDR1 MRHNA, CDR2 SNTAGT. This CDR3 spans 14 amino acids. The CDR3 loop is CASSPGREGDTQYF. CDR3 nucleotide sequence: TGTGCCAGCAGTCCCGGGAGGGAAGGGGATACGCAGTATTTT.

This sequence joins TRBV9 and TRBJ1-3; D is possibly TRBD1 (6 bases). The CDR3 extends over 16 amino acids. The V and J ends lost 3 bases and 2 bases respectively, with 15 bases between them. Germline V CDR1 and CDR2: SGDLS, YYNGEE. The CDR3 DNA sequence: TGTGCCAGCAGCGCCTCCGGGACAAAAGCTGGAAACACCATATATTTT. It encodes CASSASGTKAGNTIYF.

The V call is TRBV9, the J call TRBJ2-1; no reliable D call. Trimming shortened V by 2 bases and J by 5 bases, and 5 bases separated the two germline ends. CDR1 SGDLS and CDR2 YYNGEE come from the germline V gene. This CDR3 has 12 residues. Written as DNA, the CDR3 is TGTGCCAGCAGCGTTTATGACAATGAGCAGTTCTTC. It is translated as CASSVYDNEQFF. Full variable domain (missing parts from reference TRBV9 and TRBJ2-1): DSGVTQTPKHLITATGQRVTLRCSPRSGDLSVYWYQQSLDQGLQFLIQYYNGEERAKGNILERFSAQQFPDLHSELNLSSLELGDSALYFCASSVYDNEQFFGPGTRLTVL.

The rearrangement joins TRBV10-1 to TRBJ2-2; 7 positions agree with TRBD1. CDR3 length: 16 amino acids. CDR1 is WNHNN, CDR2 SYGVQD, per germline (reference sequence). Trimming cost V 4 bases and J 0 bases; bases outside gene matches: 5. CDR3 in DNA: TGCGCCAGCAGTGGGCAGGGGGATGCGAACACCGGGGAGCTGTTTTTT. It codes for CASSGQGDANTGELFF.

The V and J genes are TRBV19 and TRBJ1-1; D is possibly TRBD1 (5 bases). Trimming took 3 bases from V and 4 from J, leaving 15 bases between them. The CDR3 loop spans 15 amino acids. Germline V gene lookup returns CDR1 LNHDA and CDR2 SQIVND (reference sequence). DNA of the CDR3: TGTGCCAGTAGTATCGTTTTGATGGGGGGCACTGAAGCTTTCTTT. Protein: CASSIVLMGGTEAFF. The variable domain in full, completed from reference TRBV19 and TRBJ1-1, reads DGGITQSPKYLFRKEGQNVTLSCEQNLNHDAMYWYRQDPGQGLRLIYYSQIVNDFQKGDIAEGYSVSREKKESFPLTVTSAQKNPTAFYLCASSIVLMGGTEAFFGQGTRLTVV.

The chain links TRBV28 to TRBJ1-1; TRBD1 aligns across 8 bases. The V and J ends lost 7 bases and 6 bases, in that order; junction bases with no gene match: 10. CDR3 size: 14 residues. In germline, CDR1 is MDHEN, CDR2 SYDVKM. This CDR3 is CASIQGQGLSEAFF. The CDR3 coding sequence is TGTGCCAGCATCCAAGGACAGGGCCTATCTGAAGCTTTCTTT.

This rearrangement joins TRBV2 to TRBJ1-1; weak D call: TRBD1 (5 bases). Trimming took off 3 bases at V and 3 bases at J, with 14 bases between the two ends. Germline values: CDR1 SNHLY, CDR2 FYNNEI. The CDR3 extends over 15 amino acids. The CDR3 bases are TGTGCCAGCAGTGAGCCAGGGCAAAGGGACACTGAAGCTTTCTTT. This sequence encodes CASSEPGQRDTEAFF.

The genes are TRBV5-1 and TRBJ2-5, with D perhaps matching TRBD2 (6 bases). The V and J ends lost 2 bases and 2 bases respectively, with 16 bases between them. CDR3 length: 16 amino acids. The germline V gene encodes CDR1 SGHRS and CDR2 YFSETQ. The CDR3 DNA reads TGCGCCAGCAGCTTAAGTTTAGCGGAACCTCAAGAGACCCAGTACTTC. Residues: CASSLSLAEPQETQYF.

The chain couples TRBV29-1 to TRBJ2-2, with D possibly being TRBD2 (5 bases). The CDR3 is 15 amino acids. The V and J ends lost 5 bases and 3 bases respectively, with 16 bases between them. CDR1 and CDR2 from the germline V gene are SQVTM and ANQGSEA. The CDR3 DNA is TGCAGCGTTCCTCTCTCGAACGGGGACACCGGGGAGCTGTTTTTT. Its translation: CSVPLSNGDTGELFF.

The chain has TRBV2 and TRBJ1-3; D gene uncertain. The germline gives CDR1 SNHLY, CDR2 FYNNEI. The ends were cut back, 2 bases at V and 7 bases at J, with 6 bases in the middle. CDR3 size: 12 residues. CDR3 coding DNA: TGTGCCAGCAGTGAAAGAGGGAACACCATATATTTT. Protein: CASSERGNTIYF. The full variable domain, rest sourced from reference TRBV2 and TRBJ1-3, is EPEVTQTPSHQVTQMGQEVILRCVPISNHLYFYWYRQILGQKVEFLVSFYNNEISEKSEIFDDQFSVERPDGSNFTLKIRSTKLEDSAMYFCASSERGNTIYFGEGSWLTVV.

V usage is TRBV14 and J usage is TRBJ1-1, with D uncertain. Germline V lookup: CDR1 SGHDN, CDR2 FVKESK. This CDR3 has 12 residues. Between the trimmed V and J ends, which lost 1 base and 8 bases, there was a span of 8 bases. The CDR3 DNA is TGTGCCAGCAGCCAAGGGGCAGCCGAAGCTTTCTTT. Protein sequence: CASSQGAAEAFF.

This chain joins TRBV27 and TRBJ2-7, with 7 bases identical to TRBD2. Germline V CDR1 and CDR2: MNHEY, SMNVEV (reference sequence). CDR3 length equals 15 residues. V shed 7 bases, J shed 4 bases, and the junction held 13 bases outside the gene matches. The CDR3, as DNA: TGTGCCAGCACGCCTGGGACGGGAGGTGGGTACGAGCAGTACTTC. This codes for CASTPGTGGGYEQYF.

This clone is a singleton in its sample. This chain joins TRBV19 and TRBJ2-3, with 9 bases aligning to TRBD2. The CDR3 spans 15 residues. The J segment lost 1 base and the V segment lost 5 bases, leaving 4 bases of the junction unmatched. Germline V CDR1 and CDR2: LNHDA, SQIVND (reference sequence). The CDR3: CASSRREGGTDTQYF. In DNA, the CDR3 is TGTGCCAGTAGTCGGCGGGAGGGGGGCACAGATACGCAGTATTTT. The complete variable domain, with remaining parts taken from reference TRBV19 and TRBJ2-3, reads DGGITQSPKYLFRKEGQNVTLSCEQNLNHDAMYWYRQDPGQGLRLIYYSQIVNDFQKGDIAEGYSVSREKKESFPLTVTSAQKNPTAFYLCASSRREGGTDTQYFGPGTRLTVL.

This chain uses TRBV7-9 with TRBJ2-6; 10 nucleotides align to TRBD1. The CDR3 extends over 15 amino acids. V was clipped by 5 bases and J by 7 bases; unmatched bases: 5. The germline V gene has CDR1 SEHNR and CDR2 FQNEAQ (reference sequence). CDR3 sequence reads: CASSLGTGDANVLTF. In DNA form, the CDR3 reads TGTGCCAGCAGCCTAGGGACAGGGGACGCCAACGTCCTGACTTTC. The whole variable domain, filled in from reference TRBV7-9 and TRBJ2-6, reads DTGVSQNPRHKITKRGQNVTFRCDPISEHNRLYWYRQTLGQGPEFLTYFQNEAQLEKSRLLSDRFSAERPKGSFSTLEIQRTEQGDSAMYLCASSLGTGDANVLTFGAGSRLTVL.